These T cell receptor beta chains were read from a single sample in a study of CD8+ T cells in alopecia areata. This table comes from immunoSEQ multiplex PCR, and its TCRdb copy is limited to in-frame clones, with some not included. The sample contains over 100,000 clones, 50% to 55% of which appear only once. The source was CD4+ T cells sorted from blood, collected at week 4, from a patient treated with tofacitinib. These receptors were taken from a human donor with alopecia areata. Both conserved end residues are part of each CDR3. D genes are given only for firm matches. Clone size, where shown, is once, few, many, or a class for clones that have expanded.

d_gene	v_gene	abundance	j_gene	CDR3aa	CDR3nt
NA	TRBV2	NA	TRBJ2-7	CASRIFYEQYF	TGTGCCAGCAGAATTTTCTACGAGCAGTACTTC
NA	TRBV10-2	NA	TRBJ2-4	CASRGLPGGKNIQYF	TGCGCCAGCCGGGGGCTCCCTGGGGGCAAAAACATTCAGTACTTC
NA	TRBV27	NA	TRBJ1-6	CASSLTGDNSPLHF	TGTGCCAGCAGTTTAACGGGTGATAATTCACCCCTCCACTTT
NA	TRBV29-1	NA	TRBJ2-2	CSVRAGAWRGTGELFF	TGCAGCGTTCGGGCAGGGGCTTGGCGAGGGACCGGGGAGCTGTTTTTT
TRBD2	TRBV29-1	few	TRBJ2-3	CSVTGLAGNTDTQYF	TGCAGCGTCACCGGACTAGCGGGGAACACAGATACGCAGTATTTT
TRBD1	TRBV5-1	few	TRBJ2-7	CASSLLGQGAYEQYF	TGCGCCAGCAGCCTCCTTGGACAGGGGGCCTACGAGCAGTACTTC
NA	TRBV27	NA	TRBJ1-6	CASSLRGLSSYNSPLHF	TGTGCCAGCAGTTTAAGGGGACTAAGCTCCTATAATTCACCCCTCCACTTT
NA	TRBV11-1	few	TRBJ2-3	CASSPSVDTQYF	TGTGCCAGCAGCCCGTCGGTCGATACGCAGTATTTT
TRBD1	TRBV29-1	few	TRBJ2-2	CSVNRGSTGELFF	TGCAGCGTAAACAGGGGGAGCACCGGGGAGCTGTTTTTT
NA	TRBV30	NA	TRBJ1-4	CAWTRGLGGKLFF	TGTGCCTGGACACGAGGGCTAGGGGGAAAACTGTTTTTT
NA	TRBV5-4	NA	TRBJ2-3	CASNRVPTDTQYF	TGTGCCAGCAATCGAGTCCCCACAGATACGCAGTATTTT
NA	TRBV25-1	few	TRBJ2-1	CASSAAENYNEQFF	TGTGCCAGCAGTGCGGCGGAAAACTACAATGAGCAGTTCTTC
TRBD2	TRBV4-2	NA	TRBJ2-3	CASSFSGGSTDTQYF	TGTGCCAGCAGCTTTAGCGGGGGTAGCACAGATACGCAGTATTTT
NA	TRBV7-8	few	TRBJ1-5	CASSFQGNQPQHF	TGTGCCAGCAGCTTCCAGGGCAATCAGCCCCAGCATTTT
TRBD1	TRBV18	few	TRBJ2-5	CASSPGQEETQYF	TGTGCCAGCTCACCAGGACAGGAAGAGACCCAGTACTTC
NA	TRBV30	NA	TRBJ1-2	CAWRPPAGGYTF	TGTGCCTGGAGGCCCCCCGCGGGGGGCTACACCTTC
TRBD1	TRBV30	few	TRBJ1-5	CAWSGQGAHQPQHF	TGTGCCTGGAGCGGACAGGGGGCGCATCAGCCCCAGCATTTT
TRBD1	TRBV2	NA	TRBJ1-5	CASKGTVNQPQHF	TGTGCCAGCAAGGGGACAGTCAATCAGCCCCAGCATTTT
NA	TRBV18	few	TRBJ2-2	CASSPPEGVNTGELFF	TGTGCCAGCTCACCACCTGAAGGGGTTAACACCGGGGAGCTGTTTTTT
TRBD2	TRBV30	NA	TRBJ2-1	CAWSTIVAGGVTNEQFF	TGTGCCTGGAGTACCATAGTAGCGGGAGGTGTAACCAATGAGCAGTTCTTC
NA	TRBV15	NA	TRBJ2-3	CATSRLDTDTQYF	TGTGCCACCAGCAGATTGGATACAGATACGCAGTATTTT
NA	TRBV7-9	NA	TRBJ2-5	CASSSGPGTETQYF	TGTGCCAGCAGCTCGGGACCAGGGACGGAGACCCAGTACTTC
NA	TRBV29-1	once	TRBJ2-1	CSVEGGGDSYNEQFF	TGCAGCGTTGAAGGTGGCGGGGACTCCTACAATGAGCAGTTCTTC
TRBD1	TRBV4-2	NA	TRBJ1-2	CASSQGREGANYGYTF	TGTGCCAGCAGCCAAGGAAGAGAGGGGGCGAACTATGGCTACACCTTC
TRBD2	TRBV6-5	NA	TRBJ2-3	CASSLGLAGVTDTQYF	TGTGCCAGCAGTTTGGGACTAGCGGGGGTCACAGATACGCAGTATTTT
TRBD2	TRBV4-1	NA	TRBJ2-1	CASSQELAGTRQFF	TGCGCCAGCAGCCAAGAGCTAGCGGGGACCCGGCAGTTCTTC
NA	TRBV9	NA	TRBJ2-3	CASSVVDTPTDTQYF	TGTGCCAGCAGCGTAGTGGATACCCCCACAGATACGCAGTATTTT
TRBD1	TRBV4-1	NA	TRBJ2-5	CASSRLQGFDETQYF	TGCGCCAGCAGCCGACTACAGGGGTTCGACGAGACCCAGTACTTC
NA	TRBV9	NA	TRBJ2-3	CASSINPTDTQYF	TGTGCCAGCAGCATTAATCCCACAGATACGCAGTATTTT
TRBD1	TRBV30	NA	TRBJ1-1	CAWSPTGGNEAFF	TGTGCCTGGAGCCCGACAGGGGGCAACGAAGCTTTCTTT
NA	TRBV4-1	NA	TRBJ2-7	CASSPGHSYEQYF	TGCGCCAGCAGCCCGGGACACTCCTACGAGCAGTACTTC
TRBD1	TRBV2	NA	TRBJ2-7	CASRGDSSYEQYF	TGTGCCAGCAGGGGGGACAGTTCCTACGAGCAGTACTTC
TRBD1	TRBV30	NA	TRBJ1-1	CAWRSQGANTEAFF	TGTGCCTGGAGATCACAGGGGGCGAACACTGAAGCTTTCTTT
TRBD2	TRBV18	many	TRBJ2-1	CASSLSSAGGPGEQFF	TGTGCCAGCTCACTCAGTTCAGCGGGAGGGCCAGGTGAGCAGTTCTTC
NA	TRBV5-1	few	TRBJ1-6	CASSMGRDESPLHF	TGCGCCAGCAGCATGGGCAGGGACGAATCACCCCTCCACTTT
TRBD1	TRBV9	NA	TRBJ2-7	CASSANRDREQYF	TGTGCCAGCAGCGCAAACCGGGACAGAGAGCAGTACTTC
TRBD1	TRBV29-1	NA	TRBJ2-7	CSALDRERQYF	TGCAGCGCCTTAGACAGGGAACGGCAGTACTTC
NA	TRBV14	NA	TRBJ2-5	CASSQGIQETQYF	TGTGCCAGCAGCCAAGGGATCCAAGAGACCCAGTACTTC
NA	TRBV2	NA	TRBJ1-1	CASASQSGLGLVAFF	TGTGCCAGCGCATCACAATCCGGTTTGGGGTTAGTTGCTTTCTTT
NA	TRBV4-1	NA	TRBJ1-5	CASSQGSIGSNQPQHF	TGCGCCAGCAGCCAAGGGTCGATTGGCTCTAATCAGCCCCAGCATTTT
NA	TRBV7-2	NA	TRBJ1-1	CASSTNRDGEAFF	TGTGCCAGCAGCACAAACCGGGACGGCGAAGCTTTCTTT
NA	TRBV6-5	NA	TRBJ2-2	CASSYSRSDYTGELFF	TGTGCCAGCAGTTACTCGCGTAGCGACTACACCGGGGAGCTGTTTTTT
NA	TRBV4-1	NA	TRBJ1-1	CASSQVLLPDGRSEAFF	TGCGCCAGCAGTCAAGTGTTACTCCCGGACGGGAGATCTGAAGCTTTCTTT
TRBD1	TRBV6-5	NA	TRBJ1-6	CAGGQGFDSPLHF	TGTGCCGGCGGACAGGGGTTCGATTCACCCCTCCACTTT
NA	TRBV30	NA	TRBJ1-1	CAWSVQLRKNTEAFF	TGTGCCTGGAGTGTACAACTACGGAAGAACACTGAAGCTTTCTTT
NA	TRBV27	NA	TRBJ1-2	CASSLTPDLNFGYTF	TGTGCCAGCAGTTTGACACCGGACCTCAACTTTGGCTACACCTTC
NA	TRBV5-1	once	TRBJ2-3	CASSSRPSGGSTDTQYF	TGCGCCAGCAGCTCCCGGCCGAGCGGAGGCTCTACAGATACGCAGTATTTT
TRBD1	TRBV30	NA	TRBJ1-4	CACLAQGISEKLFF	TGTGCCTGCTTGGCACAGGGGATAAGTGAAAAACTGTTTTTT
NA	TRBV30	NA	TRBJ1-1	CAWSVGGAGEAFF	TGTGCCTGGAGTGTGGGGGGGGCCGGTGAAGCTTTCTTT
TRBD2	TRBV7-9	once	TRBJ2-7	CASSTILAGAYEQYF	TGTGCCAGCAGCACTATACTAGCGGGGGCATACGAGCAGTACTTC
NA	TRBV30	NA	TRBJ1-1	CAWESKQGTGNTEAFF	TGTGCCTGGGAATCAAAACAGGGAACGGGGAACACTGAAGCTTTCTTT
TRBD2	TRBV7-2	few	TRBJ2-1	CASGGRYNEQFF	TGTGCTTCGGGAGGGCGGTACAATGAGCAGTTCTTC
NA	TRBV29-1	NA	TRBJ1-2	CSVEDQGTFWVQSYTF	TGCAGCGTTGAAGATCAGGGCACATTTTGGGTTCAGAGCTACACCTTC